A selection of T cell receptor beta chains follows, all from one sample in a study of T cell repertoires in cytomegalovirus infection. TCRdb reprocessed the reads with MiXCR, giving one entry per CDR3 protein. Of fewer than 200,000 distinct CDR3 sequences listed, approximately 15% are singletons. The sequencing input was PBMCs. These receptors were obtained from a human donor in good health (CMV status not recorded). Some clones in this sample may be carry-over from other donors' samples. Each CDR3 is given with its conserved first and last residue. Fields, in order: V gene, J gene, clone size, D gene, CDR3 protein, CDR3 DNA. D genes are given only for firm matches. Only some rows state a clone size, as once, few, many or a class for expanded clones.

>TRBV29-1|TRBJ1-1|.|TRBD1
CSGRQGGYTEAFF
TGCAGCGGGAGACAGGGAGGTTACACTGAAGCTTTCTTT
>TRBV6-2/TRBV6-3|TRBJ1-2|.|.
CASSSASGGGNYGYTF
TGTGCCAGCAGTTCGGCGAGTGGAGGGGGGAACTATGGCTACACCTTC
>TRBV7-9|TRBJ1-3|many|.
CASSQGGEAGNTIYF
TGTGCCAGCAGCCAAGGAGGCGAAGCTGGAAACACCATATATTTT
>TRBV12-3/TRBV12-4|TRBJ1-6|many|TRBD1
CASLKSQGIGSPLHF
TGTGCCAGCCTGAAATCACAGGGGATTGGATCACCCCTCCACTTT
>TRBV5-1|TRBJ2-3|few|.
CASSPPQGTDTQYF
TGCGCCAGCAGCCCACCACAGGGAACAGATACGCAGTATTTT
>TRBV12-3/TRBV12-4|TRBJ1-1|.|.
CASGTNLQGPAFF
TGTGCCAGCGGAACAAACCTACAGGGCCCAGCTTTCTTT
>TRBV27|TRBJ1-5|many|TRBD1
CASSSGTVANQPQHF
TGTGCCAGCAGTTCCGGGACAGTCGCCAATCAGCCCCAGCATTTT
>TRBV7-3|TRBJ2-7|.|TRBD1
CASSLGQGPIYEQYF
TGTGCCAGCAGCTTAGGACAGGGGCCCATCTACGAGCAGTACTTC
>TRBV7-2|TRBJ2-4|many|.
CASSLGRGRVDKNIQYF
TGTGCCAGCAGCTTAGGTCGGGGGCGGGTGGACAAAAACATTCAGTACTTC
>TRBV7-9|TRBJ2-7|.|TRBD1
CASSLGQAPQEQYF
TGTGCCAGCAGCTTGGGACAGGCACCTCAGGAGCAGTACTTC
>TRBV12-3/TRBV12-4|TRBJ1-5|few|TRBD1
CASSRTGVPNQPQHF
TGTGCCAGCAGTCGTACAGGGGTCCCTAATCAGCCCCAGCATTTT
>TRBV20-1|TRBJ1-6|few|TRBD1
CSANPGQVYNSPLHF
TGCAGTGCTAACCCGGGACAGGTGTATAATTCACCCCTCCACTTT
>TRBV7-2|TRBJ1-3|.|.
CASSLGAWEGNTIYF
TGTGCCAGCAGCTTAGGAGCATGGGAAGGAAACACCATATATTTT
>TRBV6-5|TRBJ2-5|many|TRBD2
CASSYHLLAGVETQYF
TGTGCCAGCAGTTACCACCTACTAGCGGGAGTGGAGACCCAGTACTTC
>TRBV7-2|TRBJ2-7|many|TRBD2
CASSLDSGSRSYEQYF
TGTGCCAGCAGCTTAGATAGCGGGAGTCGCTCCTACGAGCAGTACTTC
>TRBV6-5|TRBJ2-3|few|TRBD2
CASSHHGGWTDTQYF
TGTGCCAGCAGTCACCACGGGGGGTGGACAGATACGCAGTATTTT
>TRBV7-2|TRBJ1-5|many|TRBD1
CASSFDRGHYQPQHF
TGTGCCAGCAGCTTCGACAGGGGGCATTATCAGCCCCAGCATTTT
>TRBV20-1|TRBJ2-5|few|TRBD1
CSARDRARGLETQYF
TGCAGTGCTAGAGATCGAGCCAGGGGGTTAGAGACCCAGTACTTC
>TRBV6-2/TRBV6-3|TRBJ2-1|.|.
CASSYGPSYNEQFF
TGTGCCAGCAGTTATGGACCCTCCTACAATGAGCAGTTCTTC
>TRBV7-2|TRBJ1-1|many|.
CASSSQGTMNTEAFF
TGTGCCAGCAGCTCTCAGGGGACTATGAACACTGAAGCTTTCTTT
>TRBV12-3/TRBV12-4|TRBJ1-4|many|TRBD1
CASSGTATNEKLFF
TGTGCCAGCAGTGGGACAGCAACTAATGAAAAACTGTTTTTT
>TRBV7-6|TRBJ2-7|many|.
CASSTDSLEQYF
TGTGCCAGCAGCACCGACAGTCTCGAGCAGTACTTC
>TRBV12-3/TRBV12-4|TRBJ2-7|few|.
CASSLARGPYEQYF
TGTGCCAGCAGTTTGGCAAGGGGACCCTACGAGCAGTACTTC
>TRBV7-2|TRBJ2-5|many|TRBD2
CASSLKGLAGVLGTETQYF
TGTGCCAGCAGCTTAAAGGGGCTAGCGGGAGTACTCGGCACAGAGACCCAGTACTTC